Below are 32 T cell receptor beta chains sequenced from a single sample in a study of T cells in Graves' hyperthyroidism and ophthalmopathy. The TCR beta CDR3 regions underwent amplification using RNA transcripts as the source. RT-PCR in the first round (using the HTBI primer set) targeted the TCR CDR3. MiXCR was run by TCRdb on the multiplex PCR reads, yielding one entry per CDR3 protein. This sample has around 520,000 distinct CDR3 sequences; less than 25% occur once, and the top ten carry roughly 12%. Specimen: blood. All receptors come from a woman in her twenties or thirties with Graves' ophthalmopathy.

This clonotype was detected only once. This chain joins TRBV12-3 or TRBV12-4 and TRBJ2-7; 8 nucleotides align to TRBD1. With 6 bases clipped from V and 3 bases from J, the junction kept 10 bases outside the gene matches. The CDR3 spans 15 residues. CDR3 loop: CASRPRTGSFYEQYF. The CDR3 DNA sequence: TGTGCCAGCAGACCTAGGACAGGGTCGTTCTACGAGCAGTACTTC.

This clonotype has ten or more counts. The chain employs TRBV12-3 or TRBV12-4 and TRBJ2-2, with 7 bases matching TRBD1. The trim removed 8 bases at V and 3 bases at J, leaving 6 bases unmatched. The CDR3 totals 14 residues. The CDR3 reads CASETGKDTGELFF. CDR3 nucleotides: TGTGCCAGCGAGACAGGGAAGGACACCGGGGAGCTGTTTTTT.

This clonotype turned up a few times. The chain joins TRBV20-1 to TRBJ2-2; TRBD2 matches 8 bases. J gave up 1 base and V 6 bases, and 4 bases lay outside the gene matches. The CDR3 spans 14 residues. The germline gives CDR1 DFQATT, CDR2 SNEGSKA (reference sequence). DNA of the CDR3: TGCAGTGCCAGCGGGAGCCAGAACACCGGGGAGCTGTTTTTT. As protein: CSASGSQNTGELFF.

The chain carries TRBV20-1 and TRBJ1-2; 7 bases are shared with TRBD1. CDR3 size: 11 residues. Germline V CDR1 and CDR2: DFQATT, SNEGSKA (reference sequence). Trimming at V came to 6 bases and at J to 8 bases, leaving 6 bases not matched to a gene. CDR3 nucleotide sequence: TGCAGTGCGACAGGGAGAGGAGGCTACACCTTC. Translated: CSATGRGGYTF.

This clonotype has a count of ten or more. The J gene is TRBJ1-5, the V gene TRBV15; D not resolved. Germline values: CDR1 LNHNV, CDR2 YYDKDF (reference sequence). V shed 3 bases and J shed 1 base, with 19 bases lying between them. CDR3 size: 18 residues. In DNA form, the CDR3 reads TGTGCCACCAGCAGGGGCGTGATGGAGAGGGCGAGCAATCAGCCCCAGCATTTT. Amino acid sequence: CATSRGVMERASNQPQHF.

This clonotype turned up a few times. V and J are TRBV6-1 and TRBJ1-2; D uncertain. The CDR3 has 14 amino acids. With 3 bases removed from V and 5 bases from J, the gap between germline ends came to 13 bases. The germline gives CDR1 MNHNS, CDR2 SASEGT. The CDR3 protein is CASSDGKSGYGYTF. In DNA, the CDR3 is TGTGCCAGCAGTGACGGAAAAAGTGGATATGGCTACACCTTC.

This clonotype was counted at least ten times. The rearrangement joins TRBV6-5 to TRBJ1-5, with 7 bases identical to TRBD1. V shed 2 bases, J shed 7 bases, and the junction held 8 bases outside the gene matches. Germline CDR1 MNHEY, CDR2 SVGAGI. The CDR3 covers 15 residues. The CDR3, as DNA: TGTGCCAGCAGTTACGGTACAGGGGATGGGCAGCCCCAGCATTTT. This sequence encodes CASSYGTGDGQPQHF.

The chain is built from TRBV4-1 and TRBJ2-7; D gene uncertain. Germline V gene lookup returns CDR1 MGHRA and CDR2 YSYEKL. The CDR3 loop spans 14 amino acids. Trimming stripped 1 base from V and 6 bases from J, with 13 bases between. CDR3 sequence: CASSQVASPLEQYF. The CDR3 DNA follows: TGCGCCAGCAGCCAAGTAGCTAGTCCCCTCGAGCAGTACTTC.

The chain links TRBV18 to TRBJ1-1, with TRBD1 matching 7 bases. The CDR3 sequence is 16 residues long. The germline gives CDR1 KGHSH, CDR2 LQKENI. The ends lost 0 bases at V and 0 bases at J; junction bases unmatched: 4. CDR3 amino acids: CASSPPQGLVNTEAFF. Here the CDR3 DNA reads TGTGCCAGCTCACCACCACAGGGGCTGGTGAACACTGAAGCTTTCTTT. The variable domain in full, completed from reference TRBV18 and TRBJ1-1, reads NAGVMQNPRHLVRRRGQEARLRCSPMKGHSHVYWYRQLPEEGLKFMVYLQKENIIDESGMPKERFSAEFPKEGPSILRIQQVVRGDSAAYFCASSPPQGLVNTEAFFGQGTRLTVV.

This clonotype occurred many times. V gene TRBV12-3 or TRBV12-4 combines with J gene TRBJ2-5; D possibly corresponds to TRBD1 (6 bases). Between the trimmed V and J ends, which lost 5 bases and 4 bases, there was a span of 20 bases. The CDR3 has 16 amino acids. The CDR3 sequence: CASSPIKKQGRETQYF. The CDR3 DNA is TGTGCCAGCAGTCCGATAAAAAAACAGGGCCGAGAGACCCAGTACTTC.

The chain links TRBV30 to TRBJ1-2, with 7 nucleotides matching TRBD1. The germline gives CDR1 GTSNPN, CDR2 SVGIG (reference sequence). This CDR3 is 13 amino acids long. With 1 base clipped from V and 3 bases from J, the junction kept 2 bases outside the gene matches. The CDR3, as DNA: TGTGCCTGGAGTGCTGACAGGGACTATGGCTACACCTTC. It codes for CAWSADRDYGYTF. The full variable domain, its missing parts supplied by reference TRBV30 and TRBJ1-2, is SQTIHQWPATLVQPVGSPLSLECTVEGTSNPNLYWYRQAAGRGLQLLFYSVGIGQISSEVPQNLSASRPQDRQFILSSKKLLLSDSGFYLCAWSADRDYGYTFGSGTRLTVV.

CDR3 bases: TGTGCCAGCAGTGAAGCTTGGGGGGCACGAGGCTACACCTTC. The encoded protein is CASSEAWGARGYTF. The chain recombines TRBV2 with TRBJ1-2; weak D call: TRBD1 (6 bases). This CDR3 comprises 14 residues. V lost 0 bases, J lost 8 bases, and 13 bases lay in between. The germline gives CDR1 SNHLY, CDR2 FYNNEI.

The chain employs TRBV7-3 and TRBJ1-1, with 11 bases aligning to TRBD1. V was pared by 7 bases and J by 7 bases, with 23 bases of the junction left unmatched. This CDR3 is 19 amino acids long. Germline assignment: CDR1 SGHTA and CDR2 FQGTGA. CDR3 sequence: CASTRTSSFWDRGSREAFF. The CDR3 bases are TGTGCCAGCACCCGAACGAGCAGCTTCTGGGACAGGGGGTCTCGTGAAGCTTTCTTT.

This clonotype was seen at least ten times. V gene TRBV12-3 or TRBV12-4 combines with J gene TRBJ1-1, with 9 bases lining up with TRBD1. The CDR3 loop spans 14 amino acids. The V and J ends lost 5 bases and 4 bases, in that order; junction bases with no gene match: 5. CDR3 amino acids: CASSNRDRVTEAFF. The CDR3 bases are TGTGCCAGCAGTAACCGGGACAGGGTCACTGAAGCTTTCTTT.

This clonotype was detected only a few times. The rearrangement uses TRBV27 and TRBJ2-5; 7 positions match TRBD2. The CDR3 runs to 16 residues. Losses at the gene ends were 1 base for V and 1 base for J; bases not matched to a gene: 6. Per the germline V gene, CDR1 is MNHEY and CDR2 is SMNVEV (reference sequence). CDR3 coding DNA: TGTGCCAGCAGTTTATGGGGGGGGGGGATCCAAGAGACCCAGTACTTC. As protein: CASSLWGGGIQETQYF.

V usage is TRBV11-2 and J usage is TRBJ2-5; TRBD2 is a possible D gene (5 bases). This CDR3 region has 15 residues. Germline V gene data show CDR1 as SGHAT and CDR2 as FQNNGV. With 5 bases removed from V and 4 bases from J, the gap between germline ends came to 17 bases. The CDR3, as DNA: TGTGCCAGCAGCCGAAACTTACGGGATTCAGAGACCCAGTACTTC. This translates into CASSRNLRDSETQYF.

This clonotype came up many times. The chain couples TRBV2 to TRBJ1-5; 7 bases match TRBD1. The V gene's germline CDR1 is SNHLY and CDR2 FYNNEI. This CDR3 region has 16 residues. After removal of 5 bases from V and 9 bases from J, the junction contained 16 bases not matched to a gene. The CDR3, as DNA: TGTGCCAGCAGTACATTCCGGGACAGTAGAAGGGGGCCCCAGCATTTT. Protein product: CASSTFRDSRRGPQHF.

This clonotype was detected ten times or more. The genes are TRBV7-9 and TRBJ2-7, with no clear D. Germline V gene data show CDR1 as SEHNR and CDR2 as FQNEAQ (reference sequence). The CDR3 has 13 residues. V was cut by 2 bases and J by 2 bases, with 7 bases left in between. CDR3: CASSLPAAYEQYF. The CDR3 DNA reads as TGTGCCAGCAGCTTACCCGCGGCCTACGAGCAGTACTTC. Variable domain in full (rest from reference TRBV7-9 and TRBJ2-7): DTGVSQNPRHKITKRGQNVTFRCDPISEHNRLYWYRQTLGQGPEFLTYFQNEAQLEKSRLLSDRFSAERPKGSFSTLEIQRTEQGDSAMYLCASSLPAAYEQYFGPGTRLTVT.

The CDR3 DNA follows: TGCAGTGCTACCCGAAGCTACGAGCAGTACTTC. Translated, it gives CSATRSYEQYF. This sequence joins TRBV20-1 and TRBJ2-7; D gene uncertain. The V end was cut by 4 bases, the J end by 3 bases, with 7 bases between. Germline lookup yields CDR1 DFQATT and CDR2 SNEGSKA (reference sequence). The CDR3 length is 11 residues.

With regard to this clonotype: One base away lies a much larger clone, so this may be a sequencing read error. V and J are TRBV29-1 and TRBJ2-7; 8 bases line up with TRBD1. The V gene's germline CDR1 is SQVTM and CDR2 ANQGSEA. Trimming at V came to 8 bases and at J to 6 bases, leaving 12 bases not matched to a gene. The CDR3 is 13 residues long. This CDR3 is CSILTGDLREQYF. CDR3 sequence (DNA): TGCAGCATCTTGACAGGGGATCTGCGCGAGCAGTACTTC.

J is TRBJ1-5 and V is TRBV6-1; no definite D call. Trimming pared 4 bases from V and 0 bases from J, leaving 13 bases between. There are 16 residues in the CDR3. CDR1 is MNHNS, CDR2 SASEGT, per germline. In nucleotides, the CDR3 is TGTGCCAGCAGTGTTACAAGGCCTAATAGCAATCAGCCCCAGCATTTT. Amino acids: CASSVTRPNSNQPQHF.

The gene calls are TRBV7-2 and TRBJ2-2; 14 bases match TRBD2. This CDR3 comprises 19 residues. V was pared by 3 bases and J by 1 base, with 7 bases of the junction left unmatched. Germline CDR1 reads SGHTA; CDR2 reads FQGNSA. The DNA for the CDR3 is TGTGCCAGCAGCTTCGCCGGGACTAGCGGGGGAAGGAACACCGGGGAGCTGTTTTTT. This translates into CASSFAGTSGGRNTGELFF. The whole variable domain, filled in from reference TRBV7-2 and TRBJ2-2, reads GAGVSQSPSNKVTEKGKDVELRCDPISGHTALYWYRQSLGQGLEFLIYFQGNSAPDKSGLPSDRFSAERTGGSVSTLTIQRTQQEDSAVYLCASSFAGTSGGRNTGELFFGEGSRLTVL.

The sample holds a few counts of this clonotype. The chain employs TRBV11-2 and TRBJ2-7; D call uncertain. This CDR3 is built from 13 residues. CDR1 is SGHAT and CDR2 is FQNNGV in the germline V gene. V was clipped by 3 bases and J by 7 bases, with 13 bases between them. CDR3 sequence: CASSLTNLREQYF. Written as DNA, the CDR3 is TGTGCCAGCAGCTTGACCAACCTACGAGAGCAGTACTTC.

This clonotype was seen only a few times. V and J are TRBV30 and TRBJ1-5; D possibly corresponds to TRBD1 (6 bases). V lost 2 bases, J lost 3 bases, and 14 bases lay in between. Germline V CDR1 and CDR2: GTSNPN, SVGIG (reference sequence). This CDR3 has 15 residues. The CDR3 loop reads CAWSLRQGFNQPQHF. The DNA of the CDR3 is TGTGCCTGGAGTCTAAGGCAGGGGTTCAATCAGCCCCAGCATTTT.

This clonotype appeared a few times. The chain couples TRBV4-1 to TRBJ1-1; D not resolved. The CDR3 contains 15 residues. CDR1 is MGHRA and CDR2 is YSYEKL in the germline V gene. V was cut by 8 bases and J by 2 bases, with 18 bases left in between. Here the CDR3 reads CASLGWPRENTEAFF. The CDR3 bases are TGCGCCAGCCTTGGGTGGCCGAGGGAAAACACTGAAGCTTTCTTT.

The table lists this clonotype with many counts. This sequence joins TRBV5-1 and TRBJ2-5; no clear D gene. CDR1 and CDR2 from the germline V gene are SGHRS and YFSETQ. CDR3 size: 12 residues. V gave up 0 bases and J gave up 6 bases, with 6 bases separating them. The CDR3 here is CASSLDYQTQYF. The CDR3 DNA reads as TGCGCCAGCAGCTTGGATTACCAGACCCAGTACTTC. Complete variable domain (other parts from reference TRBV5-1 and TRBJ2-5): KAGVTQTPRYLIKTRGQQVTLSCSPISGHRSVSWYQQTPGQGLQFLFEYFSETQRNKGNFPGRFSGRQFSNSRSEMNVSTLELGDSALYLCASSLDYQTQYFGPGTRLLVL.

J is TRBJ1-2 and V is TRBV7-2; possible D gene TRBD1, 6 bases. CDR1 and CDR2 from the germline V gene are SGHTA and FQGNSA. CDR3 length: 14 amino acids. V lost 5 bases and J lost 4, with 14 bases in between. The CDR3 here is CASSPWTASYGYTF. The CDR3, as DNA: TGTGCCAGCAGCCCCTGGACAGCGAGCTATGGCTACACCTTC.

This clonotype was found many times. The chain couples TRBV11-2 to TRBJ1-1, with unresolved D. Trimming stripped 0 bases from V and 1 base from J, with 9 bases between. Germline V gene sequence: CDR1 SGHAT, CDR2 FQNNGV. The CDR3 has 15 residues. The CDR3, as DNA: TGTGCCAGCAGCTTAGAGGGCAGACAGAACACTGAAGCTTTCTTT. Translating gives CASSLEGRQNTEAFF.

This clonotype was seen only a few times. In DNA form, the CDR3 reads TGTGCCAGCAGCTATGACAGGGGTTCGGAGACCCAGTACTTC. Amino acids: CASSYDRGSETQYF. The chain couples TRBV7-2 to TRBJ2-5; TRBD1 matches 8 bases. The V gene's germline CDR1 is SGHTA and CDR2 FQGNSA. CDR3 length: 14 amino acids. After removal of 4 bases from V and 5 bases from J, the junction contained 6 bases not matched to a gene. Based on the CDR3 plus reference TRBV7-2 and TRBJ2-5, the full variable domain is GAGVSQSPSNKVTEKGKDVELRCDPISGHTALYWYRQSLGQGLEFLIYFQGNSAPDKSGLPSDRFSAERTGGSVSTLTIQRTQQEDSAVYLCASSYDRGSETQYFGPGTRLLVL.

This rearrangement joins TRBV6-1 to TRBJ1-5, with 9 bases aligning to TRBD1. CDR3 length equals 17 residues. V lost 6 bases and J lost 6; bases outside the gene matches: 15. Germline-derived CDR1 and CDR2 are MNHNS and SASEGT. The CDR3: CASRSGTGFSASQPQHF. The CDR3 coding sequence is TGTGCCAGCAGGTCCGGGACAGGGTTTTCGGCGAGTCAGCCCCAGCATTTT.

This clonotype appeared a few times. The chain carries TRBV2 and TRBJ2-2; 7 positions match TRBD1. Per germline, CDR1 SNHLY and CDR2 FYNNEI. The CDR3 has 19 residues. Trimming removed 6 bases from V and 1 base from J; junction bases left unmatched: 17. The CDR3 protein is CASSDRTLQDRMNTGELFF. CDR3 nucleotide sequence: TGTGCCAGCAGCGACCGAACACTCCAGGACAGGATGAACACCGGGGAGCTGTTTTTT.

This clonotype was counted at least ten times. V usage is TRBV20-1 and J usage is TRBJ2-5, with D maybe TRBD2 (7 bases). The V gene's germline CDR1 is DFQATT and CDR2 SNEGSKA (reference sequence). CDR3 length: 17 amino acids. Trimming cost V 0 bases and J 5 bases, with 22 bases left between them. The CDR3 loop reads CSARDPAYGGAGETQYF. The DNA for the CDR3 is TGCAGTGCTAGAGATCCCGCCTATGGGGGGGCGGGGGAGACCCAGTACTTC.